A selection of T cell receptor beta chains follows, all from one sample in a study of shared clonotypes between healthy human individuals. Clones were sequenced by immunoSEQ multiplex PCR, and TCRdb holds only the in-frame ones, with some missing. Altogether 2 million to 3 million clones are present, over 85% being singletons, with the ten largest covering roughly 0.39%. Sequencing was performed on naive CD4+ T cells from PBMCs. These receptors were collected from a man between 18 and 35 years old in good health. Some clones in this sample may be carry-over from other donors' samples. CDR3s include the opening cysteine and the closing phenylalanine or tryptophan. The D gene is left open where the match is weak. A clone size is listed for some rows: how often the clone was seen (once, few, many), or a class if it is expanded.

clone_size,j_call,d_call,v_call,cdr3_aa,cdr3_nt
NA,TRBJ2-2,NA,TRBV19,CASSTSSANTGELFF,TGTGCCAGTAGTACATCGTCAGCGAACACCGGGGAGCTGTTTTTT
NA,TRBJ1-2,TRBD1,TRBV6-6,CASSSTGAGGYTF,TGTGCCAGCAGTTCTACAGGGGCGGGCGGCTACACCTTC
NA,TRBJ2-3,TRBD2,TRBV5-3,CARSFASGRARGTDTQYF,TGTGCCAGAAGCTTCGCTAGCGGGAGGGCCAGGGGTACAGATACGCAGTATTTT
NA,TRBJ2-1,TRBD2,TRBV19,CASSPTPGLAGWNEQFF,TGTGCCAGTAGTCCTACACCGGGACTAGCGGGCTGGAATGAGCAGTTCTTC
NA,TRBJ2-2,NA,TRBV2,CASREGTNTGELFF,TGTGCCAGCAGAGAGGGTACGAACACCGGGGAGCTGTTTTTT
NA,TRBJ2-1,NA,TRBV10-1,CASSESRGGTYNEQFF,TGCGCCAGCAGTGAGTCCAGGGGGGGAACTTACAATGAGCAGTTCTTC
few,TRBJ1-5,NA,TRBV5-1,CASSLVGGNQPQHF,TGCGCCAGCAGCTTGGTGGGGGGAAATCAGCCCCAGCATTTT
NA,TRBJ1-1,NA,TRBV6-6,CASSRNRREVFF,TGTGCCAGCAGCAGAAACCGACGAGAAGTCTTCTTT
NA,TRBJ2-7,NA,TRBV5-1,CASSLETSYEQYF,TGCGCCAGCAGCTTAGAGACGTCCTACGAGCAGTACTTC
NA,TRBJ1-2,TRBD1,TRBV18,CASSPDRGNYGYTF,TGTGCCAGCTCACCGGACAGGGGAAACTATGGCTACACCTTC
NA,TRBJ2-2,TRBD1,TRBV18,CASSPSGQAASGELFF,TGTGCCAGCTCACCGTCGGGACAGGCCGCCAGCGGGGAGCTGTTTTTT
NA,TRBJ1-2,TRBD1,TRBV7-9,CASSLPQGAGGYTF,TGTGCCAGCAGCTTACCACAGGGGGCCGGAGGCTACACCTTC
NA,TRBJ2-3,NA,TRBV7-9,CASSLGALTQYF,TGTGCCAGCAGCTTGGGAGCACTTACGCAGTATTTT
NA,TRBJ2-7,TRBD2,TRBV4-3,CASSQDWSSGSYEQYF,TGCGCCAGCAGCCAAGATTGGTCTAGCGGGAGTTACGAGCAGTACTTC
NA,TRBJ1-4,NA,TRBV5-4,CASSLFVGATNEKLFF,TGTGCCAGCAGCTTGTTCGTGGGGGCAACTAATGAAAAACTGTTTTTT
once,TRBJ1-1,NA,TRBV18,CASSGGLEGEAFF,TGTGCCAGCTCAGGGGGCTTGGAGGGGGAAGCTTTCTTT
NA,TRBJ1-1,NA,TRBV28,CASSLWKRGTNTEAFF,TGTGCCAGCAGTTTATGGAAGAGGGGGACGAACACTGAAGCTTTCTTT
NA,TRBJ2-1,TRBD1,TRBV7-2,CASSWGQTEYNEQFF,TGTGCCAGCAGCTGGGGACAGACAGAGTACAATGAGCAGTTCTTC
NA,TRBJ1-2,NA,TRBV12-5,CASGSGQSTYYGYTF,TGTGCTAGTGGTTCCGGACAGTCCACGTACTATGGCTACACCTTC
NA,TRBJ1-2,TRBD1,TRBV27,CASSFRQGALLYYGYTF,TGTGCCAGCAGTTTCCGGCAGGGGGCCCTATTATACTATGGCTACACCTTC
NA,TRBJ2-1,TRBD2,TRBV7-3,CASSLTLGLAGGDEQFF,TGTGCCAGCAGCTTAACGCTGGGACTAGCGGGAGGGGATGAGCAGTTCTTC
NA,TRBJ2-3,TRBD2,TRBV19,CASSAGVWTDTQYF,TGTGCCAGTTCAGCGGGAGTTTGGACAGATACGCAGTATTTT
NA,TRBJ2-1,NA,TRBV7-9,CASSPDYNYNEQFF,TGTGCCAGCAGCCCGGACTACAACTACAATGAGCAGTTCTTC
NA,TRBJ2-3,NA,TRBV15,CATSRGGGTDTQYF,TGTGCCACCAGCAGAGGCGGAGGCACAGATACGCAGTATTTT
NA,TRBJ1-5,NA,TRBV28,CASSADQPQHF,TGTGCCAGCAGTGCAGATCAGCCCCAGCATTTT
NA,TRBJ2-1,TRBD2,TRBV7-2,CASSGPGGAGGSYNEQFF,TGTGCCAGCAGCGGGCCTGGGGGAGCGGGAGGGTCCTACAATGAGCAGTTCTTC
NA,TRBJ2-5,NA,TRBV9,CASSKHQETQYF,TGTGCCAGCAGCAAACACCAAGAGACCCAGTACTTC
NA,TRBJ2-1,TRBD2,TRBV9,CASSVEGLGGNEQFF,TGTGCCAGCAGCGTAGAGGGACTAGGGGGAAATGAGCAGTTCTTC
NA,TRBJ2-1,NA,TRBV7-3,CASSPGTYNEQFF,TGTGCCAGCAGCCCCGGGACCTACAATGAGCAGTTCTTC
NA,TRBJ2-5,NA,TRBV4-1,CASSQDSRGETQYF,TGCGCCAGCAGCCAAGATTCCAGGGGAGAGACCCAGTACTTC
NA,TRBJ2-2,NA,TRBV15,CATSRLPRTGVTGELFF,TGTGCCACCAGCAGACTTCCTAGGACGGGTGTTACCGGGGAGCTGTTTTTT
NA,TRBJ1-5,TRBD1,TRBV27,CASSFPRTGWMDQPQHF,TGTGCCAGCAGTTTCCCCCGGACAGGGTGGATGGATCAGCCCCAGCATTTT
NA,TRBJ2-1,NA,TRBV7-9,CASSFGFGDSGFF,TGTGCCAGCAGCTTCGGCTTTGGCGACAGTGGGTTCTTC
NA,TRBJ2-6,TRBD1,TRBV28,CASSLRGGSVGNVLTF,TGTGCCAGCAGTTTAAGAGGGGGCAGCGTCGGCAACGTCCTGACTTTC
NA,TRBJ1-5,NA,TRBV19,CASSIKWGRINQPQHF,TGTGCCAGTAGTATAAAGTGGGGCAGGATCAATCAGCCCCAGCATTTT
NA,TRBJ2-5,NA,TRBV19,CASSISSGRETQYF,TGTGCCAGTAGTATCTCCAGCGGGCGAGAGACCCAGTACTTC
NA,TRBJ2-5,TRBD2,TRBV7-9,CASSLTSGRASPETQYF,TGTGCCAGCAGCTTGACTAGCGGGAGAGCAAGCCCAGAGACCCAGTACTTC
NA,TRBJ1-5,NA,TRBV2,CASKREHSNQPQHF,TGTGCCAGCAAGAGAGAGCATAGCAATCAGCCCCAGCATTTT
once,TRBJ2-5,NA,TRBV19,CASSMSQIQETQYF,TGTGCCAGTAGTATGTCCCAGATCCAAGAGACCCAGTACTTC
NA,TRBJ2-7,NA,TRBV19,CASSIIEGGSSYEQYF,TGTGCCAGTAGTATCATAGAGGGCGGCAGCTCCTACGAGCAGTACTTC
NA,TRBJ1-5,TRBD1,TRBV28,CASSRTGGFGQPQHF,TGTGCCAGCAGTCGGACAGGGGGTTTCGGTCAGCCCCAGCATTTT
NA,TRBJ2-1,NA,TRBV7-3,CASSLEGNEQFF,TGTGCCAGCAGCTTAGAAGGAAATGAGCAGTTCTTC
NA,TRBJ2-1,TRBD2,TRBV7-6,CASSFAGGAGGPSSYNEQFF,TGTGCCAGCAGCTTCGCCGGAGGGGCGGGAGGGCCCAGCTCCTACAATGAGCAGTTCTTC
NA,TRBJ1-1,NA,TRBV4-2,CASSPFGTGNTEAFF,TGTGCCAGCAGCCCATTCGGCACGGGGAACACTGAAGCTTTCTTT
NA,TRBJ1-1,NA,TRBV2,CASSASPGGGWRGTEAFF,TGTGCCAGCAGTGCCTCCCCCGGGGGGGGCTGGAGGGGCACTGAAGCTTTCTTT
few,TRBJ1-1,TRBD1,TRBV2,CASPRPGGTEAFF,TGTGCCAGCCCTCGGCCAGGGGGCACTGAAGCTTTCTTT
NA,TRBJ2-1,TRBD2,TRBV7-3,CASSLTGTSGRSYNEQFF,TGTGCCAGCAGCTTAACTGGGACTAGCGGGAGGTCCTACAATGAGCAGTTCTTC
NA,TRBJ2-3,TRBD2,TRBV7-2,CASSRQAGGTADTQYF,TGTGCCAGCAGCCGTCAAGCGGGAGGTACGGCAGATACGCAGTATTTT
NA,TRBJ2-1,NA,TRBV30,CAWGVGDLQKNNEQFF,TGTGCCTGGGGGGTAGGGGACTTACAAAAGAACAATGAGCAGTTCTTC
NA,TRBJ2-2,NA,TRBV4-1,CASSQITVGRNTGELFF,TGCGCCAGCAGCCAAATCACTGTAGGAAGGAACACCGGGGAGCTGTTTTTT
NA,TRBJ2-7,TRBD2,TRBV4-1,CASSQGLSGRADEQYF,TGCGCCAGCAGCCAAGGATTGAGCGGGAGGGCCGACGAGCAGTACTTC
once,TRBJ1-2,NA,TRBV7-9,CASTPNRENYGYTF,TGTGCCAGCACCCCAAACAGGGAAAACTATGGCTACACCTTC
NA,TRBJ2-3,TRBD2,TRBV28,CASTGGGLADTQYF,TGTGCCAGCACCGGGGGGGGACTAGCAGATACGCAGTATTTT
NA,TRBJ1-3,NA,TRBV18,CASSGQRASGNTIYF,TGTGCCAGCTCAGGACAGAGAGCCTCTGGAAACACCATATATTTT
NA,TRBJ2-5,TRBD1,TRBV5-1,CASSPQTGGLSETQYF,TGCGCCAGCAGCCCTCAGACAGGGGGGTTGTCAGAGACCCAGTACTTC
NA,TRBJ2-1,NA,TRBV5-1,CASSETGRQFF,TGCGCCAGCAGCGAAACAGGGAGGCAGTTCTTC
NA,TRBJ2-3,TRBD1,TRBV7-3,CASSRARGQGRVDTQYF,TGTGCCAGCAGCCGAGCTAGAGGACAGGGTAGGGTAGATACGCAGTATTTT
NA,TRBJ2-1,NA,TRBV7-2,CASSLGIGGYYNEQFF,TGTGCCAGCAGCTTAGGGATAGGGGGTTACTACAATGAGCAGTTCTTC
NA,TRBJ2-5,TRBD1,TRBV4-1,CASSRGTDQETQYF,TGCGCCAGCAGCCGGGGGACAGATCAAGAGACCCAGTACTTC
NA,TRBJ1-1,TRBD1,TRBV30,CAWSLTRQGRTEAFF,TGTGCCTGGAGTCTCACTCGACAGGGGAGGACTGAAGCTTTCTTT